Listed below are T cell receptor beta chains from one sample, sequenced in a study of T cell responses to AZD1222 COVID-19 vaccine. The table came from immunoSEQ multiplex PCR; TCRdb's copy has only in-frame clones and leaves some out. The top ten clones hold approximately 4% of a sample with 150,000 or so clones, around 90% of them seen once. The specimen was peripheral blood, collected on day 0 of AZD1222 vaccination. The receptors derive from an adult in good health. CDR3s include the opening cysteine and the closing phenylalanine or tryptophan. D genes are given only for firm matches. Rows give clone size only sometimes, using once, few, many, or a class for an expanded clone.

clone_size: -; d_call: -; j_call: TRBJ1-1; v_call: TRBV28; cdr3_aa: CASSFNTEAFF; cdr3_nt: TGTGCCAGCAGTTTTAATACTGAAGCTTTCTTT
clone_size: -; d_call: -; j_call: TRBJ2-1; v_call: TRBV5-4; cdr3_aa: CASSLDARSVYNEQFF; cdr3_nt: TGTGCCAGCAGCTTGGATGCGCGGTCGGTTTACAATGAGCAGTTCTTC
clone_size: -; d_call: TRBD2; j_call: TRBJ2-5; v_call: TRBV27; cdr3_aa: CASMSLARQETQYF; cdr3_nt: TGTGCCAGCATGTCACTAGCGCGTCAAGAGACCCAGTACTTC
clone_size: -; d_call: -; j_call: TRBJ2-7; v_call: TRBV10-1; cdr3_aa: CASSESGGNEQYF; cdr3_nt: TGCGCCAGCAGTGAGTCAGGGGGGAACGAGCAGTACTTC
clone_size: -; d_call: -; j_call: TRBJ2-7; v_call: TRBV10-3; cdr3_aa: CAISESLARAYEQYF; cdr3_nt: TGTGCCATCAGTGAGTCCCTAGCTAGGGCCTACGAGCAGTACTTC
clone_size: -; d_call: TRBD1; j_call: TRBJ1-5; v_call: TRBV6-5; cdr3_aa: CATIRDRGGNQPQHF; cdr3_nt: TGTGCCACCATCCGGGACAGGGGAGGGAATCAGCCCCAGCATTTT
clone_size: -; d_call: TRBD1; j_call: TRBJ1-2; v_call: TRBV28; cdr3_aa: CATQTEGAIDGYTF; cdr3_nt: TGTGCCACCCAAACAGAGGGGGCGATTGACGGCTACACCTTC
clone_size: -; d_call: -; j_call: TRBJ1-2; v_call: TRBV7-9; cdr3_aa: CASITGPGNGYTF; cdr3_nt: TGTGCCAGCATCACCGGACCGGGGAATGGCTACACCTTC
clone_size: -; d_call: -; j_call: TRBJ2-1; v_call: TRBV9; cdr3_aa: CASSVDGRIEQFF; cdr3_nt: TGTGCCAGCAGCGTAGATGGCAGAATTGAGCAGTTCTTC
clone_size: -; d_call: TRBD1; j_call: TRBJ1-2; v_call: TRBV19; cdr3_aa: CASSDSPGQPAYGYTF; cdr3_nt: TGTGCCAGTAGTGACTCCCCGGGACAGCCTGCCTATGGCTACACCTTC
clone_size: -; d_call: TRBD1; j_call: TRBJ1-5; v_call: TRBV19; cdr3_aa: CASGDRVSNQPQHF; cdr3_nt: TGTGCCAGTGGGGACAGAGTAAGCAATCAGCCCCAGCATTTT
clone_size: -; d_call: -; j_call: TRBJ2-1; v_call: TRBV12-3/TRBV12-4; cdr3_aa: CASSLGLYNEQFF; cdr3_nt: TGTGCCAGCAGTCTGGGACTCTACAATGAGCAGTTCTTC
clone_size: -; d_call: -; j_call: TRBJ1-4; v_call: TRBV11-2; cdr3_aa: CASSFGQEKLFF; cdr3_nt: TGTGCCAGCAGCTTCGGACAGGAAAAACTGTTTTTT
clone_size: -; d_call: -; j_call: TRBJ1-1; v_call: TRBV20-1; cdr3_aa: CSARRQIEAFF; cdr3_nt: TGCAGTGCTAGAAGACAGATTGAAGCTTTCTTT
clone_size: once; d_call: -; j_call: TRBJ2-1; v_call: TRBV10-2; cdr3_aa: CASLEYRNNEQFF; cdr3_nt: TGCGCCAGCCTCGAATACCGAAACAATGAGCAGTTCTTC
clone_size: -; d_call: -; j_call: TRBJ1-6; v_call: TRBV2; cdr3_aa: CASTVSKGSPLHF; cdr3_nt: TGTGCCAGCACCGTTTCGAAGGGTTCACCCCTCCACTTT
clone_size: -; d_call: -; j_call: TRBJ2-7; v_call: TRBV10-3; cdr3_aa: CAIRGVGGDEQYF; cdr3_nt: TGTGCCATCAGGGGCGTAGGTGGCGACGAGCAGTACTTC
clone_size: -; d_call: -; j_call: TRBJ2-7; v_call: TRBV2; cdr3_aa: CASTPEAGNIYEQYF; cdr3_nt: TGTGCCAGCACCCCAGAAGCGGGTAATATCTACGAGCAGTACTTC
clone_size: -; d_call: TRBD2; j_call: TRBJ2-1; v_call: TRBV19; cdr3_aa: CASSSPSGRAFYEQFF; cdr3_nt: TGTGCCAGTAGTTCCCCTAGCGGGAGGGCCTTCTATGAGCAGTTCTTC
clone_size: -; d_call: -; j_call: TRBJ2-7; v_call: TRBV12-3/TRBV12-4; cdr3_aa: CASRATPSYEQYF; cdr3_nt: TGTGCCAGCAGGGCTACACCCTCCTACGAGCAGTACTTC
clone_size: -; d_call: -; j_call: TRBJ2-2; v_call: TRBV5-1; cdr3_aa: CASSLALLEGGELFF; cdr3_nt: TGCGCCAGCAGCTTGGCCCTCCTGGAGGGCGGGGAGCTGTTTTTT
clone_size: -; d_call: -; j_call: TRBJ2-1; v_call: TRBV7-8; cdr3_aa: CASSLQGNEQFF; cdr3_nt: TGTGCCAGCAGCTTACAGGGCAATGAGCAGTTCTTC
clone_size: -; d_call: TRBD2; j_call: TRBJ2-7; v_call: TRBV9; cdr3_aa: CASSVSASGSVYEQYF; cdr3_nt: TGTGCCAGCAGCGTATCGGCTAGCGGGAGCGTCTACGAGCAGTACTTC
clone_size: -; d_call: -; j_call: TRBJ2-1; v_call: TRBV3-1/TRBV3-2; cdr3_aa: CASSRTAYNEQFF; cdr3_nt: TGTGCCAGCTCAAGAACAGCTTACAATGAGCAGTTCTTC
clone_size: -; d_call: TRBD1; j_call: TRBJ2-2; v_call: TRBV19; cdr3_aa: CASSIDQRGPGELFF; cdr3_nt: TGTGCCAGTAGTATAGATCAGAGGGGGCCCGGGGAGCTGTTTTTT
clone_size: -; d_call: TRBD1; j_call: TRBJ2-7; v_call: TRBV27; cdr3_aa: CASSSGTGGFGEQYF; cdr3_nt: TGTGCCAGCAGCTCCGGGACAGGGGGCTTTGGCGAGCAGTACTTC
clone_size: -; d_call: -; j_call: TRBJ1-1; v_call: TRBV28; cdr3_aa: CASSDPLGGNTEAFF; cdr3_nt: TGTGCCAGCAGCGACCCCCTAGGAGGGAACACTGAAGCTTTCTTT